The 21 T cell receptor beta chains presented below share a single source sample, sequenced in a study of control samples from healthy donors and cancer patients. The assay was immunoSEQ multiplex PCR, and TCRdb's table has in-frame clones only and misses some. The sample shows around 86,000 clones, about 90% of them seen only once. The sequenced sample consisted of PBMCs. Source of these receptors: a woman aged 60-75 years with head and neck cancer.

The chain carries TRBV7-2 and TRBJ2-7, with a weak D call TRBD1 (6 bases). Trimming cost V 6 bases and J 4 bases, with 22 bases left between them. The CDR3 runs 16 residues. Germline V gene sequence: CDR1 SGHTA, CDR2 FQGNSA. Here the CDR3 DNA reads TGTGCCAGCAGTTCTGTTCGAGGTCAGGGGATGTACGAGCAGTACTTC. Translation gives CASSSVRGQGMYEQYF.

This chain joins TRBV11-2 and TRBJ2-7; TRBD2 matches 11 bases. J gave up 2 bases and V 4 bases, and 13 bases lay outside the gene matches. This CDR3 is 18 amino acids long. CDR1 and CDR2 (germline): SGHAT, FQNNGV. CDR3 amino acids: CASSSYGLAGPAAYEQYF. Here the CDR3 DNA reads TGTGCCAGCAGCTCATACGGACTAGCGGGCCCCGCTGCCTACGAGCAGTACTTC.

This clone was observed a handful of times. The chain couples TRBV5-1 to TRBJ2-7; tentative D call: TRBD1 (5 bases). The CDR3 covers 14 residues. Looked up from germline, CDR1 is SGHRS and CDR2 is YFSETQ. V lost 4 bases to trimming and J lost 6 bases, with 17 bases between them. CDR3 in amino acids: CASSPLQGSGEQYF. The CDR3 DNA reads as TGCGCCAGCAGCCCACTCCAGGGTTCAGGCGAGCAGTACTTC.

The rearrangement links TRBV18 to TRBJ1-4; D is unresolved. The V gene lost 3 bases and the J gene lost 5 bases, with 7 bases spanning the gap. The CDR3 totals 13 residues. Germline CDR1 KGHSH, CDR2 LQKENI. The CDR3 sequence: CASSPIGNEKLFF. CDR3 nucleotides: TGTGCCAGCTCACCGATTGGGAATGAAAAACTGTTTTTT.

The chain recombines TRBV7-9 with TRBJ1-2; D gene ambiguous. V lost 2 bases to trimming and J lost 5 bases, with 12 bases between them. Germline lookup yields CDR1 SEHNR and CDR2 FQNEAQ (reference sequence). The CDR3 runs to 14 residues. As DNA, the CDR3 is TGTGCCAGCAGCTTATATGGGGTGGATTATGGCTACACCTTC. Translating gives CASSLYGVDYGYTF.

This clone came up a few times. The identical CDR3 is also encoded by other nucleotide sequences in the sample. V usage is TRBV11-2 and J usage is TRBJ1-5; D is unresolved. The germline gives CDR1 SGHAT, CDR2 FQNNGV. Trimming took 5 bases from V and 0 from J, leaving 8 bases between them. The CDR3 runs 14 residues. This CDR3 reads CASSLSDSNQPQHF. The CDR3 region has the DNA TGTGCCAGCAGCCTAAGTGATAGCAATCAGCCCCAGCATTTT.

The rearrangement uses TRBV5-1 and TRBJ2-1; 7 nucleotides align to TRBD1. V was clipped by 2 bases and J by 0 bases; unmatched bases: 2. Germline CDR1 and CDR2: SGHRS and YFSETQ. The CDR3 is 15 amino acids. The CDR3 nucleotides are TGCGCCAGCAGCTTCCGGGACAGCTCCTACAATGAGCAGTTCTTC. Translation gives CASSFRDSSYNEQFF.

The chain links TRBV19 to TRBJ1-5; TRBD1 is a possible D gene (5 bases). V lost 5 bases and J 0 bases, leaving 17 bases between the germline ends. CDR3 length: 17 amino acids. The germline gives CDR1 LNHDA, CDR2 SQIVND (reference sequence). Written as DNA, the CDR3 is TGTGCCAGTAGTCTCCGGACACCAACGAATAGCAATCAGCCCCAGCATTTT. Translating gives CASSLRTPTNSNQPQHF.

The CDR3, as DNA: TGTGCCAGCAGCTTGAGGCCCCAGGGGGCAAAAACCGGGGAGCTGTTTTTT. Its translation: CASSLRPQGAKTGELFF. The chain carries TRBV7-2 and TRBJ2-2; 8 bases align to TRBD1. Germline assignment: CDR1 SGHTA and CDR2 FQGNSA. V was pared by 3 bases and J by 5 bases, with 11 bases of the junction left unmatched. This CDR3 is built from 17 residues.

This rearrangement joins TRBV10-3 to TRBJ2-2; 9 nucleotides align to TRBD2. This CDR3 has 15 residues. Trimming cost V 2 bases and J 4 bases; bases outside gene matches: 2. Germline loops: CDR1 ENHRY, CDR2 SYGVKD. In DNA, the CDR3 is TGTGCCATCAGTGAGCTAGCGGGGAGCACCGGGGAGCTGTTTTTT. Protein product: CAISELAGSTGELFF.

V usage is TRBV28 and J usage is TRBJ1-5; D gene uncertain. Per the germline V gene, CDR1 is MDHEN and CDR2 is SYDVKM. The CDR3 consists of 12 residues. V shed 6 bases and J shed 4 bases, with 7 bases lying between them. The CDR3 is CASRLGNQPQHF. The CDR3 DNA follows: TGTGCCAGCAGGCTCGGGAATCAGCCCCAGCATTTT. The whole variable domain, filled in from reference TRBV28 and TRBJ1-5, reads DVKVTQSSRYLVKRTGEKVFLECVQDMDHENMFWYRQDPGLGLRLIYFSYDVKMKEKGDIPEGYSVSREKKERFSLILESASTNQTSMYLCASRLGNQPQHFGDGTRLSIL.

CDR3 sequence (DNA): TGCGCCAGCAGCTTGGATTCCGGGGGAGGCGAGCAGTACTTC. This sequence encodes CASSLDSGGGEQYF. This chain links TRBV5-1 with TRBJ2-7; maybe TRBD2 (6 bases). Trimming took off 0 bases at V and 6 bases at J, with 13 bases between the two ends. This CDR3 is 14 amino acids long. Germline V gene lookup returns CDR1 SGHRS and CDR2 YFSETQ. The variable domain in full, completed from reference TRBV5-1 and TRBJ2-7, reads KAGVTQTPRYLIKTRGQQVTLSCSPISGHRSVSWYQQTPGQGLQFLFEYFSETQRNKGNFPGRFSGRQFSNSRSEMNVSTLELGDSALYLCASSLDSGGGEQYFGPGTRLTVT.

This sequence joins TRBV5-5 and TRBJ2-1; the match to TRBD2 covers 9 bases. The CDR3 totals 15 residues. J gave up 4 bases and V 2 bases, and 4 bases lay outside the gene matches. CDR1 SGHKS and CDR2 YYEKEE come from the germline V gene (reference sequence). The CDR3 region has the DNA TGTGCCAGCAGCTTCGGACTAGCGCCTTACAATGAGCAGTTCTTC. Residues: CASSFGLAPYNEQFF.

The chain employs TRBV5-1 and TRBJ2-1; TRBD1 matches at 9 bases. There are 24 residues in the CDR3. Unmatched junction bases numbered 29, after V lost 4 bases and J lost 0 bases. Germline V gene lookup returns CDR1 SGHRS and CDR2 YFSETQ. CDR3 loop: CASSPRTSPKPGQGRESSYNEQFF. The DNA of the CDR3 is TGCGCCAGCAGCCCCCGAACCAGCCCTAAACCGGGACAGGGACGGGAGAGCTCCTACAATGAGCAGTTCTTC.

The genes are TRBV18 and TRBJ2-1; unclear D gene. With 2 bases removed from V and 0 bases from J, the gap between germline ends came to 14 bases. CDR3 length equals 17 residues. Germline V CDR1 and CDR2: KGHSH, LQKENI. The CDR3 DNA reads TGTGCCAGCTCACCAATAATAGCCTCGAGCTCCTACAATGAGCAGTTCTTC. Its translation is CASSPIIASSSYNEQFF.

V is TRBV3-1 (or the pseudogene TRBV3-2) and J is TRBJ2-3; D ambiguous. V dropped 0 bases and J dropped 7 bases, with 5 bases sitting between them. Germline V gives CDR1 LGHDT, CDR2 YNNKEL (reference sequence). CDR3 length: 12 amino acids. The CDR3: CASSQDGNTQYF. CDR3 DNA: TGTGCCAGCAGCCAAGATGGCAATACGCAGTATTTT.

The rearrangement joins TRBV4-3 to TRBJ1-1; D unclear. The V end lost 6 bases, the J end lost 0 bases, and 8 bases lay between the germline ends. The CDR3 has 13 amino acids. Looked up from germline, CDR1 is LGHNA and CDR2 is YSLEER. Here the CDR3 DNA reads TGCGCCAGCAGACAGACCATGAACACTGAAGCTTTCTTT. Encoded protein: CASRQTMNTEAFF.

This chain uses TRBV2 with TRBJ1-5; D possibly corresponds to TRBD1 (6 bases). Trimming left V 2 bases short and J 6 bases short, with 17 bases between. This CDR3 is 16 amino acids long. CDR1 and CDR2 (germline): SNHLY, FYNNEI. The CDR3 nucleotides are TGTGCCAGCAGTGAAAGGGGGAGTCGGGGAGGTCAGCCCCAGCATTTT. Amino acids: CASSERGSRGGQPQHF.

Here the CDR3 reads CASSRQGKEKLFF. CDR3 nucleotides: TGCGCCAGCAGCCGACAGGGAAAAGAAAAACTGTTTTTT. V and J are TRBV4-3 and TRBJ1-4; TRBD1 matches at 7 bases. Trimming removed 4 bases from V and 8 bases from J; junction bases left unmatched: 4. Germline values: CDR1 LGHNA, CDR2 YSLEER. CDR3 size: 13 residues.

This chain's CDR3 is CAISESGQGGKLFF. For the CDR3, the DNA is TGTGCCATCAGTGAGTCTGGACAGGGCGGAAAACTGTTTTTT. The chain is built from TRBV10-3 and TRBJ1-4; TRBD1 agrees at 8 bases. V shed 0 bases, J shed 10 bases, and the junction held 4 bases outside the gene matches. Germline lookup yields CDR1 ENHRY and CDR2 SYGVKD. The CDR3 runs 14 residues.

The chain has TRBV7-9 and TRBJ1-5; D unresolved. Germline V gene data show CDR1 as SEHNR and CDR2 as FQNEAQ (reference sequence). V was trimmed by 0 bases and J by 0 bases, leaving 6 bases between them. The CDR3 runs 15 residues. Written as DNA, the CDR3 is TGTGCCAGCAGCTTAGCGGACGGTAGCAATCAGCCCCAGCATTTT. Translation: CASSLADGSNQPQHF.